This T cell receptor (beta chain) was sequenced during a study of T cells in Graves' hyperthyroidism and ophthalmopathy. Study observations and caveats: Within blood appeared most thyroid clonotypes that had expanded above 0.001. Ophthalmopathy could be told apart from stable hyperthyroidism with a 13 V-J model.

There are 13 residues in the CDR3. V was cut by 6 bases and J by 4 bases, with 12 bases left in between. Germline V lookup: CDR1 SEHNR, CDR2 FQNEAQ (reference sequence). A NOSPECS grade of at least 4, a Clinical Activity Score of at least 3 and duration under 3 months were recorded in ophthalmopathy patients. Reasons for excluding patients were uncontrolled infection, other autoimmune disease, pregnancy or lactation. The table lists this clonotype with many counts. Its antigen is unidentified. TCR beta CDR3 region amplification was performed from RNA transcripts. TCR CDR3 regions were first amplified by RT-PCR with HTBI primers. TCRdb passed the multiplex PCR reads through MiXCR, listing each CDR3 protein once. The sample comprises about 290,000 distinct CDR3 sequences, around 19% of which are singletons, and approximately 37% rests with the top ten.

The sequencing input was blood. The sequence came from a man aged 50 to 60 with Graves' ophthalmopathy. This chain links TRBV7-9 with TRBJ2-5; tentative D call: TRBD1 (6 bases). In DNA form, the CDR3 reads TGTGCCAGCAGAATCCAGGGGCCAGAGACCCAGTACTTC. This codes for CASRIQGPETQYF. Full variable domain (rest looked up from reference TRBV7-9 and TRBJ2-5): DTGVSQNPRHKITKRGQNVTFRCDPISEHNRLYWYRQTLGQGPEFLTYFQNEAQLEKSRLLSDRFSAERPKGSFSTLEIQRTEQGDSAMYLCASRIQGPETQYFGPGTRLLVL.